The present entry profiles one T cell receptor beta chain with its context. Its antigen is unknown. TCRdb recomputed calls from the multiplex PCR reads with MiXCR, one row per CDR3 protein. The table includes around 250,000 distinct CDR3 sequences, less than 35% detected once. The data are from a study of breast tumors, draining lymph nodes, adjacent tissues. The CDR3 has 15 residues. V was clipped by 6 bases and J by 2 bases, with 17 bases between them. CDR1 is SGHNT, CDR2 YYREEE, per germline (reference sequence). The lymph nodes were axillary draining lymph nodes from breast cancer patients. Study-wide points: Tumors had less TCR diversity than lymph nodes, more than nontumor tissue. That most tumor T cells come from lymph nodes remained unproven. Data fit most tumor T cells coming from lymph node, expanding in tumor. Compared with basal-like, luminal-like tumors shared significantly more repertoire with nontumor tissue.

The source is a female donor with breast cancer. Some clones in this sample may be carry-over from other donors' samples. This chain connects TRBV5-4 to TRBJ2-5; D gene uncertain. The specimen was axillary lymph node tissue. As DNA, the CDR3 is TGTGCCAGCACCCCTTCCGGCTCCCGACAAGAGACCCAGTACTTC. Encoded protein: CASTPSGSRQETQYF.